The clone carrying this T cell receptor beta chain was found a few times. The DNA is left out, because the CDR3 cannot be placed on it with certainty; the CDR3 is given as TCRdb lists it. The PCR used 60 Vbeta and 13 Jbeta primers. TCRdb's table, derived via immunoSEQ multiplex PCR, lists solely in-frame clones and lacks some. The table has roughly 77,000 clones, over 9.5% seen once. The source of the sample is a study of cytomegalovirus exposure and HLA in healthy donors. Germline values: CDR1 MNHNY, CDR2 SVGAGI (reference sequence). The CDR3 spans 15 residues, counting both ends. The receptor was isolated from a man in his fifties or sixties in good health and CMV-seropositive. V is TRBV6-6 and J is TRBJ1-4; the table's D call, TRBD1, has no DNA check behind it. Sequences were obtained from PBMCs. The CDR3 is CASSYGGRFGQGAGF.